What follows is one T cell receptor (delta chain) and its context. A far larger clone is off by one base, so a read error is likely. The same CDR3 also results from other DNA sequences found in this sample. TCRdb re-processed the reads using CATT. The data show under 5,000 delta-chain clones, roughly 4.5% seen once. This sample is drawn from a study of gamma-delta chains in newborns, infants, children. For the study at large: Microbial exposure reportedly drives polyclonal innate γδ T cell expansion after birth.

The source of this sequence is a child who was a newborn, infant or young child, either healthy, febrile or measles-vaccinated (not recorded which). The specimen sequenced was blood.

The CDR3 DNA reads TGTGCCTGCGACCAACTGGGGGAAGACACCGATAAACTCATCTTT. This sequence encodes CACDQLGEDTDKLIF. This rearrangement joins TRDV2 to TRDJ1; the match to TRDD3 covers 9 bases. Trimming cost V 7 bases and J 0 bases; bases outside gene matches: 8. CDR1 and CDR2 (germline): GEAIGNYY, EKD. CDR3 length equals 15 residues.